This T cell receptor beta chain was identified during a study of beta chain features in type 1 diabetes. Trimming took off 1 base at V and 1 base at J, with 7 bases between the two ends. This CDR3 contains 14 residues. Germline V gene lookup returns CDR1 SNHLY and CDR2 FYNNEI. The study reverse transcribed the entire isolated RNA, so it sequenced expressed TCRB transcripts. The data were produced by immunoSEQ multiplex PCR, yet TCRdb's version contains in-frame clones alone and is incomplete. The table shows about 320,000 clones, with 12% to 15% occurring only once. Each donor gave one heparinised blood draw averaging about 100 mL. Sorting with CD45RO/CCR7/CD25/CD127/CD95/CD27 yielded naive, central memory, regulatory and stem-like memory CD4+ cells. Sorted populations all exceeded 95% purity.

This TCR derives from a young man in good health. The chain combines TRBV2 with TRBJ2-5; D unresolved. Sequenced sample: central memory CD4+ T cells from blood. CDR3 sequence: CASSEDAIQETQYF. CDR3 bases: TGTGCCAGCAGTGAAGATGCTATCCAAGAGACCCAGTACTTC.